The present T cell receptor (beta chain) was sequenced within a study of blood T cell repertoires in COVID-19. In regard to this clone: Other DNA sequences within the sample encode an identical CDR3.

All enrollees were about 18 to 89 years old and from 20 to 30 US areas. Losses at the gene ends were 2 bases for V and 1 base for J; bases not matched to a gene: 3. Per the germline V gene, CDR1 is SGDLS and CDR2 is YYNGEE. This CDR3 spans 14 amino acids. Original methodology: Researchers report that nucleated cell counts were estimated from reference gene primer amplification. Clones were sequenced by immunoSEQ multiplex PCR, and TCRdb holds only the in-frame ones, with some missing. That table gives V, J and clone size, and the DNA gave D and trimming. The sample has a few hundred thousand clones; more than 75% are singletons.

This clonotype was obtained from a woman aged 18 to 35 who had recovered from COVID-19. The chain recombines TRBV9 with TRBJ2-7; 7 bases match TRBD2. Specimen: PBMCs or T cells enriched from blood (not recorded which). The CDR3 DNA reads TGTGCCAGCAGCGTGGCTAGCGGATCCTACGAGCAGTACTTC. Translating gives CASSVASGSYEQYF.